The source of this T cell receptor beta chain is a study of regulatory T cells in long-lasting Graves disease. As to time point: persistent/refractory GD, antithyroid drugs over 5 years with positive TRAb. PBMC-derived RNA was used for the TCR library. This clonotype was observed a handful of times. Building of the TCR beta libraries involved iRepertoire HTBI primers and Arm-PCR of CDR3 regions. TCRdb processed the multiplex PCR reads anew with MiXCR; each CDR3 protein has one entry. The sample has approximately 690,000 distinct CDR3 sequences; about 32% are singletons. Per germline, CDR1 LNHDA and CDR2 SQIVND (reference sequence). Trimming removed 4 bases at V and 7 bases at J, with 10 bases between. This CDR3 contains 12 residues.

The sequenced sample was peripheral blood mononuclear cells (PBMCs), obtained when the disease was refractory, from a patient treated with antithyroid drugs. V usage is TRBV19 and J usage is TRBJ1-2, with D unclear. This sequence was found in a female donor with Graves disease. The CDR3: CASSTIRVGYTF. DNA for the CDR3: TGTGCCAGTAGTACGATAAGGGTTGGCTACACCTTC.